This T cell receptor (beta chain) is drawn from a study of T cell responses to AZD1222 COVID-19 vaccine. V was trimmed by 0 bases and J by 7 bases, leaving 10 bases between them. CDR1 and CDR2 (germline): WNHNN, SYGVQD (reference sequence). This CDR3 is built from 13 residues. Assay used: immunoSEQ multiplex PCR; TCRdb lists only in-frame clones, some missing. There are about 92,000 clones in the sample; roughly 93% occur only once, and 20% to 25% lies in the top ten. The sample in question was peripheral blood, obtained on day 0 of AZD1222 vaccination. This TCR derives from an adult in good health. The chain combines TRBV10-1 with TRBJ2-7; unclear D gene. Written as DNA, the CDR3 is TGCGCCAGCAGTGAGTCGAATAGGTGGGAGCAGTACTTC. Its protein is CASSESNRWEQYF.